This TCR beta chain is from a study of T-cell reconstitution after alpha-beta-depleted transplantation in children. The authors prepared the TCRbeta library with unique molecular identifiers. TCRdb independently ran MiXCR on the PCR reads; one entry per CDR3 protein. The sample contains a few hundred thousand distinct CDR3 sequences, just over 20% of which appear only once. V lost 0 bases to trimming and J lost 0 bases, with 10 bases between them. Looked up from germline, CDR1 is SGHRS and CDR2 is YFSETQ. The CDR3 length is 17 residues. The TCR originated in a human donor who donated a stem cell graft to a child with acute myeloid leukemia. This chain uses TRBV5-1 with TRBJ2-6, with a possible D match to TRBD1 (5 bases). The material sequenced was PBMCs from the stem cell graft donor, taken from the stem cell graft. The CDR3 DNA is TGCGCCAGCAGCTTGGGCCCAGGGCACTCTGGGGCCAACGTCCTGACTTTC. Its protein is CASSLGPGHSGANVLTF.